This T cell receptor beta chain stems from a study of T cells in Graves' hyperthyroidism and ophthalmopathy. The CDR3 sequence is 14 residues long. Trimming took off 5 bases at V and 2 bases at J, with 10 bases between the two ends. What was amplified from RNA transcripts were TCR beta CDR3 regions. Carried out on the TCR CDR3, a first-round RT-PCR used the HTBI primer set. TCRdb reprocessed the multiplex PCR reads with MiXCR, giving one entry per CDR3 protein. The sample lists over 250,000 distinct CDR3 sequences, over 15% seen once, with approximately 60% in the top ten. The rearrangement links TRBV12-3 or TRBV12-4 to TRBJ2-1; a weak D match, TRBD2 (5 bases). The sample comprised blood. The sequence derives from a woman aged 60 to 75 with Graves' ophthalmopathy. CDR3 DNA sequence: TGTGCCAGCAGTCGGACTGGCGCCTACAATGAGCAGTTCTTC. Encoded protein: CASSRTGAYNEQFF.